This entry lists 29 T cell receptor beta chains sequenced from one sample in a study of T cell responses to AZD1222 COVID-19 vaccine. The table came from immunoSEQ multiplex PCR; TCRdb's copy has only in-frame clones and leaves some out. The table records 160,000 or so clones, around 89% of them present only once. Sample: peripheral blood, taken 28 days after the second AZD1222 dose. These receptors came from an adult who received the AZD1222 COVID-19 vaccine.

The chain recombines TRBV3-1 (or the pseudogene TRBV3-2) with TRBJ2-4, with a possible D match to TRBD2 (6 bases). Trimming stripped 3 bases from V and 6 bases from J, with 12 bases between. CDR3 length: 14 residues. In germline, CDR1 is LGHDT, CDR2 YNNKEL (reference sequence). The CDR3 sequence: CASSQSGLSNIQYF. CDR3 DNA sequence: TGTGCCAGCAGCCAGTCGGGACTCTCAAACATTCAGTACTTC.

The V call is TRBV3-1 (or the pseudogene TRBV3-2), the J call TRBJ2-2; TRBD2 matches at 8 bases. The V and J ends lost 1 base and 0 bases, in that order; junction bases with no gene match: 7. This CDR3 is built from 18 residues. Germline CDR1 LGHDT, CDR2 YNNKEL (reference sequence). This CDR3 is CASSQVSGGATNTGELFF. The CDR3 bases are TGTGCCAGCAGCCAAGTGAGCGGGGGAGCTACGAACACCGGGGAGCTGTTTTTT.

This rearrangement joins TRBV1 to TRBJ2-3; TRBD1 is the table's D call, not checked against the DNA. TRBV1 is flagged as a pseudogene. The CDR3 length is 19 residues. The DNA for the CDR3 is TGCACCAGCAGCCAAGACCCTAGACAGGGGGCGACGAGCACAGATACGCAGTATTTT. Its translation: CTSSQDPRQGATSTDTQYF.

The chain uses TRBV12-3 or TRBV12-4 and TRBJ2-1; no reliable D call. The CDR3 is 11 amino acids. Trimming left V 6 bases short and J 8 bases short, with 8 bases between. The CDR3 spells CASSRLDEQFF. The DNA for the CDR3 is TGTGCCAGCAGCCGGTTAGATGAGCAGTTCTTC.

The rearrangement uses TRBV4-2 and TRBJ1-4; D remains ambiguous. V was cut by 0 bases and J by 8 bases, with 13 bases left in between. The CDR3 contains 15 residues. From germline, CDR1 is LGHNA and CDR2 YNFKEQ. CDR3 in DNA: TGTGCCAGCAGCCAAGATGAGCTGTCTGGGGAAAAACTGTTTTTT. The encoded protein is CASSQDELSGEKLFF.

The chain joins TRBV6-2 or TRBV6-3 to TRBJ2-1; 13 bases fit TRBD2. This CDR3 region has 15 residues. Germline loops: CDR1 MNHEY, CDR2 SVGEGT. With 2 bases clipped from V and 7 bases from J, the junction kept 2 bases outside the gene matches. The CDR3 loop reads CASSYGLAGANEQFF. CDR3 sequence (DNA): TGTGCCAGCAGTTACGGACTAGCGGGGGCTAATGAGCAGTTCTTC.

This clone was seen only once. CDR3 DNA: TGTGCCAGTAGTATAGCGCAGGGGGCGGTTGGCTACACCTTC. Translating gives CASSIAQGAVGYTF. The V call is TRBV19, the J call TRBJ1-2; TRBD1 matches at 8 bases. The CDR3 contains 14 residues. The germline CDR1 and CDR2 sequences are LNHDA and SQIVND (reference sequence). After removal of 1 base from V and 7 bases from J, the junction contained 5 bases not matched to a gene.

The J gene is TRBJ1-1, the V gene TRBV6-5; D remains unclear. Germline V gives CDR1 MNHEY, CDR2 SVGAGI. This CDR3 is built from 16 residues. Trimming shortened V by 1 base and J by 0 bases, and 12 bases separated the two germline ends. The DNA for the CDR3 is TGTGCCAGCAGTTACTTCGGGGTCGGATTGAACACTGAAGCTTTCTTT. Protein product: CASSYFGVGLNTEAFF.

This clone was detected only a few times. The rearrangement links TRBV20-1 to TRBJ1-5; 11 nucleotides line up with TRBD1. The V gene's germline CDR1 is DFQATT and CDR2 SNEGSKA (reference sequence). CDR3 length: 18 residues. Trimming removed 3 bases from V and 6 bases from J; junction bases left unmatched: 16. The CDR3 sequence: CSASGGQGATGRGQPQHF. CDR3 sequence (DNA): TGCAGTGCTAGTGGAGGACAGGGGGCAACGGGTAGAGGTCAGCCCCAGCATTTT.

This CDR3 reads CASSLTPWPGGNQPQHF. The CDR3 coding sequence is TGTGCCAGCAGTTTAACCCCGTGGCCGGGGGGCAATCAGCCCCAGCATTTT. The chain employs TRBV27 and TRBJ1-5, with D possibly TRBD1 on 5 matching bases. The ends were cut back, 2 bases at V and 2 bases at J, with 16 bases in the middle. This CDR3 has 17 residues. The germline CDR1 and CDR2 sequences are MNHEY and SMNVEV (reference sequence).

This clone has a single count. The V and J genes are TRBV6-2 or TRBV6-3 and TRBJ1-5; a possible D gene is TRBD1 (5 bases). Germline V lookup: CDR1 MNHEY, CDR2 SVGEGT. V lost 4 bases, J lost 0 bases, and 10 bases lay in between. The CDR3 totals 15 residues. This CDR3 reads CASSSGGYSNQPQHF. CDR3 sequence (DNA): TGTGCCAGCAGTTCGGGGGGGTATAGCAATCAGCCCCAGCATTTT.

This chain links TRBV4-1 with TRBJ1-2; D might be TRBD1 (6 bases). CDR1 and CDR2 from the germline V gene are MGHRA and YSYEKL. V gave up 2 bases and J gave up 7 bases, with 17 bases separating them. The CDR3 loop spans 15 amino acids. CDR3 region: CASSQPAAGGGGYTF. As DNA, the CDR3 is TGCGCCAGCAGCCAACCTGCCGCCGGGGGCGGTGGCTACACCTTC.

The rearrangement joins TRBV19 to TRBJ1-6, with TRBD1 matching over 9 bases. This CDR3 comprises 15 residues. V lost 7 bases to trimming and J lost 8 bases; unmatched junction nucleotides: 9. Germline loops: CDR1 LNHDA, CDR2 SQIVND (reference sequence). CDR3 protein: CASTLTGGEDSPLHF. DNA of the CDR3: TGTGCCAGTACCCTGACAGGGGGAGAGGATTCACCCCTCCACTTT.

The rearrangement uses TRBV23-1 and TRBJ1-1, with TRBD1 as a possible D gene (6 bases). TRBV23-1 is assigned to the ORF class and has an uncertain function. V was shortened by 0 bases and J by 7 bases, with 15 bases between the two germline ends. The CDR3 covers 15 residues. Written as DNA, the CDR3 is TGCGCCAGCAGTCAATCCCGGGGGCATGGTGGTGAAGCTTTCTTT. Its protein product is CASSQSRGHGGEAFF.

Worth noting for this clone: This sample includes further DNA sequences coding for the same CDR3. V gene TRBV18 combines with J gene TRBJ2-7; D gene uncertain. Trimming pared 6 bases from V and 3 bases from J, leaving 9 bases between. The germline V gene has CDR1 KGHSH and CDR2 LQKENI. The CDR3 runs 12 residues. CDR3 in DNA: TGTGCCAGCTCGCCGGAGAACTACGAGCAGTACTTC. Protein sequence: CASSPENYEQYF.

This clone was seen just once. The chain has TRBV5-1 and TRBJ1-1, with a possible D match to TRBD1 (6 bases). In germline, CDR1 is SGHRS, CDR2 YFSETQ. The V gene lost 3 bases and the J gene lost 1 base, with 13 bases spanning the gap. The CDR3 has 15 amino acids. CDR3 bases: TGCGCCAGCAGCTCGATAGGACAGACGAACACTGAAGCTTTCTTT. Its translation is CASSSIGQTNTEAFF.

The V call is TRBV4-2, the J call TRBJ1-6; weak D call: TRBD1 (6 bases). Trimming removed 1 base at V and 9 bases at J, with 13 bases between. Germline V lookup: CDR1 LGHNA, CDR2 YNFKEQ. CDR3 size: 15 residues. Here the CDR3 DNA reads TGTGCCAGCAGCCAAGGCCAGGGGCCGGGTTCACCCCTCCACTTT. The encoded protein is CASSQGQGPGSPLHF.

The chain combines TRBV6-6 with TRBJ1-2; 9 bases match TRBD1. The trim removed 6 bases at V and 4 bases at J, leaving 6 bases unmatched. The length of the CDR3 is 14 residues. Germline CDR1 MNHNY, CDR2 SVGAGI (reference sequence). In DNA, the CDR3 is TGTGCCAGCAGACCGGGACAGGGTGGCTATGGCTACACCTTC. It yields the protein CASRPGQGGYGYTF.

This chain links TRBV6-5 with TRBJ1-4; 7 positions agree with TRBD1. V was pared by 4 bases and J by 3 bases, with 8 bases of the junction left unmatched. CDR3 size: 16 residues. CDR1 MNHEY and CDR2 SVGAGI come from the germline V gene. The CDR3 DNA follows: TGTGCCAGCAGTTCGACAGGGTTGAGTGCTAATGAAAAACTGTTTTTT. Residues: CASSSTGLSANEKLFF.

The genes are TRBV6-6 and TRBJ1-3, with no clear D. Trimming took 4 bases from V and 0 from J, leaving 10 bases between them. Germline assignment: CDR1 MNHNY and CDR2 SVGAGI (reference sequence). CDR3 size: 15 residues. The CDR3 coding sequence is TGTGCCAGCAGTTCCGGGTTCGCCTCTGGAAACACCATATATTTT. This translates into CASSSGFASGNTIYF.

V gene TRBV24-1 combines with J gene TRBJ2-5; weak D call: TRBD1 (5 bases). Germline V gives CDR1 KGHDR, CDR2 SFDVKD. The CDR3 runs 13 residues. V was shortened by 10 bases and J by 5 bases, with 16 bases between the two germline ends. The CDR3 spells CATQGDAVETQYF. In DNA form, the CDR3 reads TGTGCCACTCAGGGTGATGCCGTGGAGACCCAGTACTTC.

V usage is TRBV11-2 and J usage is TRBJ2-7, with 8 bases fitting TRBD1. The V gene end was trimmed by 4 bases and the J gene end by 3 bases; junction bases not matched to a gene: 8. This CDR3 is built from 15 residues. Per germline, CDR1 SGHAT and CDR2 FQNNGV. The CDR3 sequence: CASSSSGGRRYEQYF. CDR3 DNA: TGTGCCAGCAGCTCATCAGGGGGCAGGCGCTACGAGCAGTACTTC. The full variable domain, with the rest looked up from reference TRBV11-2 and TRBJ2-7, is EAGVAQSPRYKIIEKRQSVAFWCNPISGHATLYWYQQILGQGPKLLIQFQNNGVVDDSQLPKDRFSAERLKGVDSTLKIQPAKLEDSAVYLCASSSSGGRRYEQYFGPGTRLTVT.

The gene calls are TRBV6-5 and TRBJ1-1; a weak D match, TRBD1 (5 bases). The CDR3 runs to 14 residues. The germline gives CDR1 MNHEY, CDR2 SVGAGI. V dropped 6 bases and J dropped 3 bases, with 14 bases sitting between them. CDR3 nucleotide sequence: TGTGCCAGCAGCACCGGGGGGGTGTACACTGAAGCTTTCTTT. Translated, it gives CASSTGGVYTEAFF.

This chain links TRBV5-6 with TRBJ1-2; 9 nucleotides agree with TRBD1. Trimming at V came to 4 bases and at J to 8 bases, leaving 9 bases not matched to a gene. From germline, CDR1 is SGHDT and CDR2 YYEEEE. This CDR3 is 14 amino acids long. DNA of the CDR3: TGTGCCAGCAGCGATACAGGGGGCGCGAGAGGCTACACCTTC. Protein sequence: CASSDTGGARGYTF.

The genes are TRBV10-3 and TRBJ1-2; D gene ambiguous. V was pared by 0 bases and J by 7 bases, with 9 bases between. Germline lookup yields CDR1 ENHRY and CDR2 SYGVKD. This CDR3 contains 13 residues. The CDR3 bases are TGTGCCATCAGTGAGTCGCGGATGCGTGGCTACACCTTC. This translates into CAISESRMRGYTF.

The CDR3 nucleotides are TGCAGCGTTGATGGGGGTCGGTTAGCTTTCTTT. The encoded protein is CSVDGGRLAFF. The chain joins TRBV29-1 to TRBJ1-1; D possibly corresponds to TRBD1 (5 bases). From germline, CDR1 is SQVTM and CDR2 ANQGSEA. The CDR3 is 11 amino acids. The V end was cut by 3 bases, the J end by 10 bases, with 12 bases between.

The chain recombines TRBV6-5 with TRBJ1-2, with D possibly TRBD1 on 5 matching bases. The CDR3 runs 15 residues. CDR1 and CDR2 from the germline V gene are MNHEY and SVGAGI. V lost 0 bases and J 8 bases, leaving 16 bases between the germline ends. Written as DNA, the CDR3 is TGTGCCAGCAGTTACTCCGGGACTCTTTTGGGCGGCTACACCTTC. It translates to CASSYSGTLLGGYTF.

J is TRBJ2-3 and V is TRBV9; D possibly matches TRBD1 or TRBD2 (6 bases each). Germline CDR1 reads SGDLS; CDR2 reads YYNGEE. CDR3 length equals 16 residues. Trimming removed 0 bases from V and 5 bases from J, with 16 bases in between. CDR3 region: CASSVAEGGSGDTQYF. DNA of the CDR3: TGTGCCAGCAGCGTAGCTGAGGGGGGTTCCGGAGATACGCAGTATTTT.

This clone was detected only once. The gene calls are TRBV5-1 and TRBJ1-3; no clear D gene. The CDR3 is made up of 16 amino acids. The germline V gene has CDR1 SGHRS and CDR2 YFSETQ. With 0 bases removed from V and 0 bases from J, the gap between germline ends came to 10 bases. The CDR3 sequence is CASSLGPDGSGNTIYF. Written as DNA, the CDR3 is TGCGCCAGCAGCTTGGGACCGGACGGCTCTGGAAACACCATATATTTT.